The 7 T cell receptor beta chains in this list originate from one sample, sequenced in a study of cytomegalovirus exposure and HLA in healthy donors. With 60 Vbeta and 13 Jbeta primers, the PCR was carried out. Clones were sequenced by immunoSEQ multiplex PCR, and TCRdb holds only the in-frame ones, with some missing. The table includes under 200,000 clones, approximately 79% detected once. Sequenced: PBMCs. The receptors derive from a male donor in good health and CMV-seronegative.

The genes are TRBV13 and TRBJ2-1, with D uncertain. The CDR3 runs to 16 residues. The V end was cut by 5 bases, the J end by 0 bases, with 14 bases between. Germline lookup yields CDR1 PRHDT and CDR2 FYEKMQ (reference sequence). The CDR3 coding sequence is TGTGCCAGCAGCCCCTTGTATCTAGGCTCCTACAATGAGCAGTTCTTC. Translated, it gives CASSPLYLGSYNEQFF.

This chain joins TRBV7-9 and TRBJ1-4; the D gene is possibly TRBD1 (6 bases). This CDR3 spans 14 amino acids. Per the germline V gene, CDR1 is SEHNR and CDR2 is FQNEAQ (reference sequence). The V end lost 5 bases, the J end lost 8 bases, and 15 bases lay between the germline ends. The CDR3 is CASSRGGQEEKLFF. CDR3 coding DNA: TGTGCCAGCAGCCGGGGGGGCCAGGAGGAAAAACTGTTTTTT.

The chain is built from TRBV5-8 and TRBJ1-6; perhaps TRBD1 as D (5 bases). V was trimmed by 0 bases and J by 7 bases, leaving 8 bases between them. In germline, CDR1 is SGHTS, CDR2 YDEGEE. The CDR3 totals 14 residues. CDR3 in DNA: TGTGCCAGCAGCTTGGAGAGACAGAATTCACCCCTCCACTTT. Translation gives CASSLERQNSPLHF.

This rearrangement joins TRBV9 to TRBJ1-1, with D possibly TRBD1 on 5 matching bases. The CDR3 consists of 12 residues. Germline-derived CDR1 and CDR2 are SGDLS and YYNGEE. V was shortened by 3 bases and J by 5 bases, with 8 bases between the two germline ends. Here the CDR3 DNA reads TGTGCCAGCAGCGGGGGCTATACTGAAGCTTTCTTT. It specifies CASSGGYTEAFF.

V and J are TRBV6-1 and TRBJ1-1, with D maybe TRBD1 (5 bases). This CDR3 has 13 residues. The germline CDR1 and CDR2 sequences are MNHNS and SASEGT. V was pared by 8 bases and J by 5 bases, with 15 bases between. Here the CDR3 DNA reads TGTGCCAGCTCCCTCTCCAGGGATACTGAAGCTTTCTTT. It yields the protein CASSLSRDTEAFF.

This chain connects TRBV27 to TRBJ2-6; 8 bases are a match to TRBD1. V shed 4 bases and J 0 bases; nucleotides not matched to a gene: 14. Germline-derived CDR1 and CDR2 are MNHEY and SMNVEV (reference sequence). This CDR3 is 20 amino acids long. For the CDR3, the DNA is TGTGCCAGCAGTTGCGAGGACATCGACAGGGGCACCTCTGGGGCCAACGTCCTGACTTTC. Protein sequence: CASSCEDIDRGTSGANVLTF. Filled out from reference TRBV27 and TRBJ2-6, the complete variable domain reads EAQVTQNPRYLITVTGKKLTVTCSQNMNHEYMSWYRQDPGLGLRQIYYSMNVEVTDKGDVPEGYKVSRKEKRNFPLILESPSPNQTSLYFCASSCEDIDRGTSGANVLTFGAGSRLTVL.

This chain joins TRBV6-5 and TRBJ1-2; D might be TRBD1 (6 bases). The V and J ends lost 2 bases and 6 bases respectively, with 13 bases between them. The CDR3 loop spans 14 amino acids. Germline V lookup: CDR1 MNHEY, CDR2 SVGAGI. The CDR3 is CASSYNAGVDGYTF. The CDR3 DNA sequence: TGTGCCAGCAGTTACAATGCAGGGGTCGATGGCTACACCTTC.